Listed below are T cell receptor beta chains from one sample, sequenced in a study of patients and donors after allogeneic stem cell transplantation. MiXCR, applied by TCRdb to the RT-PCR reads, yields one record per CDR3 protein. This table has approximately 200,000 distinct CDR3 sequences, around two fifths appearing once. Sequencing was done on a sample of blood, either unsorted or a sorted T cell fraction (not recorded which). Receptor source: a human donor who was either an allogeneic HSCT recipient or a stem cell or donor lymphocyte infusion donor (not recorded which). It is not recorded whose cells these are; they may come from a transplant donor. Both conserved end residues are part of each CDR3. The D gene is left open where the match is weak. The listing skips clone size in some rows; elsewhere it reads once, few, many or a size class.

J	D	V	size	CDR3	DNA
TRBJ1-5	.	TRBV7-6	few	CASSLGGHYSNQPQHF	TGTGCCAGCAGCTTAGGGGGACATTATAGCAATCAGCCCCAGCATTTT
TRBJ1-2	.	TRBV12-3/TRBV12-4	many	CASSFGQGSYGYTF	TGTGCCAGCAGTTTCGGGCAGGGCTCCTATGGCTACACCTTC
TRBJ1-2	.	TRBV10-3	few	CAISESLDGNYGYTF	TGTGCCATCAGTGAGTCGTTGGACGGAAACTATGGCTACACCTTC
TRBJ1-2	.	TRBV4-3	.	CASSQGVGGYVDGYTF	TGCGCCAGCAGCCAAGGCGTAGGGGGGTACGTGGATGGCTACACCTTC
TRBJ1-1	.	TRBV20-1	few	CSARGQAGRTEAFF	TGCAGTGCTAGAGGTCAAGCAGGTCGCACTGAAGCTTTCTTT
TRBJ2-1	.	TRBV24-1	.	CATSDFGGSSYNEQFF	TGTGCCACCAGTGATTTTGGGGGGAGCTCCTACAATGAGCAGTTCTTC
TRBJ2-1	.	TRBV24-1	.	CATSDSGLEVEQFF	TGTGCCACCAGTGACTCCGGACTGGAAGTTGAGCAGTTCTTC
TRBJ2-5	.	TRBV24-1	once	CATSDSGLETQYF	TGTGCCACCAGTGATTCTGGACTCGAGACCCAGTACTTC
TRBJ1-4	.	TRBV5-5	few	CASSSAPQGRRKLFF	TGTGCCAGCAGCTCTGCCCCACAGGGAAGGCGAAAACTGTTTTTT
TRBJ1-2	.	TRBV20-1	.	CSAREERGASGYTF	TGCAGTGCTAGGGAGGAGCGGGGGGCCTCTGGCTACACCTTC
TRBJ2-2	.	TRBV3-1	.	CASSQAGSDTGELFF	TGTGCCAGCAGCCAAGCAGGTTCGGACACCGGGGAGCTGTTTTTT
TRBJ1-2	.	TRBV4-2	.	CASSQDRVSYGYTF	TGTGCCAGCAGCCAAGATCGGGTTTCCTATGGCTACACCTTC
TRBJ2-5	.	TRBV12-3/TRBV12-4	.	CASSLVGVSPQETQYF	TGTGCCAGCAGTTTAGTGGGGGTATCACCCCAAGAGACCCAGTACTTC
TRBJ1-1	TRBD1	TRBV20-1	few	CSARRTGEFLNTEAFF	TGCAGTGCTAGACGGACAGGGGAATTTTTAAACACTGAAGCTTTCTTT
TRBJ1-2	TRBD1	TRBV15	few	CATSRDPGGDGYTF	TGTGCCACCAGCAGAGATCCAGGGGGCGATGGCTACACCTTC
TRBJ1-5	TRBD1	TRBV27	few	CASSPFLGTGGLGSQPQHF	TGTGCCAGCAGTCCATTCCTAGGGACAGGGGGGTTGGGCAGTCAGCCCCAGCATTTT
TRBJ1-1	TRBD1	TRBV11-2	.	CASSLVTGANTEAFF	TGTGCCAGCAGCTTAGTAACAGGGGCGAACACTGAAGCTTTCTTT
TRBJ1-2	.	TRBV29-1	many	CSARLLRGYGYTF	TGCAGCGCACGCCTCTTAAGGGGGTATGGCTACACCTTC
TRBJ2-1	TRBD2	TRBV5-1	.	CASSLGTSGEEFF	TGCGCCAGCAGCTTGGGGACTAGCGGGGAAGAGTTCTTC
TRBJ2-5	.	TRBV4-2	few	CASSQAGTASGETQYF	TGTGCCAGCAGCCAAGCCGGGACCGCATCGGGAGAGACCCAGTACTTC
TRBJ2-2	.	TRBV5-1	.	CASSWDGQYTGELFF	TGCGCCAGCAGCTGGGACGGCCAGTATACCGGGGAGCTGTTTTTT
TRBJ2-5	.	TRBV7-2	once	CASSFPGTLSWYF	TGTGCCAGCAGCTTCCCCGGGACCCTTTCGTGGTACTTC
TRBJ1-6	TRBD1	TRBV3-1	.	CASSPMSGGGRPPLHF	TGTGCCAGCAGCCCCATGTCAGGGGGCGGGCGGCCACCCCTCCACTTT
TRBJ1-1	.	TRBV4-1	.	CASSQDPGWTEAFF	TGCGCCAGCAGCCAAGATCCGGGATGGACTGAAGCTTTCTTT
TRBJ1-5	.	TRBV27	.	CATRRGAPHQPQHF	TGTGCCACCCGAAGGGGGGCTCCCCATCAGCCCCAGCATTTT
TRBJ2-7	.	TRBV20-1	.	CSARIRTEQYF	TGCAGTGCTAGAATCCGGACGGAGCAGTACTTC
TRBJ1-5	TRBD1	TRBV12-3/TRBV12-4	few	CASSPGTGNNQPQHF	TGTGCCAGCAGTCCGGGGACAGGAAACAATCAGCCCCAGCATTTT
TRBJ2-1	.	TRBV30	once	CAWRTGQGTYNEQFF	TGTGCCTGGAGGACCGGCCAGGGGACCTACAATGAGCAGTTCTTC
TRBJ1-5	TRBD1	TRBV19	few	CASWGQRNQPQHF	TGTGCCAGTTGGGGACAGCGCAATCAGCCCCAGCATTTT
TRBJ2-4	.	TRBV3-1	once	CASSLEAGVVNIQYF	TGTGCCAGCAGCCTTGAAGCGGGCGTCGTGAACATTCAGTACTTC
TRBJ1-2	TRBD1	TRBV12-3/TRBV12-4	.	CASSLGQGANYGYTF	TGTGCCAGCAGTTTAGGACAGGGTGCTAACTATGGCTACACCTTC
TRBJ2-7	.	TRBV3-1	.	CASSPGVASFSYEQYF	TGTGCCAGCAGCCCCGGTGTGGCATCTTTTTCCTACGAGCAGTACTTC